This TCR beta chain is drawn from a study of cytomegalovirus exposure and HLA in healthy donors. Findings and caveats of the study: Rarity marked most TCR sequences, yet some public TCRs occurred in many donors. The investigators catalogued 160 or so TCR beta chains as cytomegalovirus-associated. In vitro experiments confirmed that three CMV-associated chains were specific for CMV antigens.

Use of 60 Vbeta and 13 Jbeta primers characterized the PCR. Profiled with immunoSEQ multiplex PCR; TCRdb holds only in-frame clones, not every one. The repertoire consists of tens of thousands of clones, with around three fifths occurring once and the leading ten covering 15%. A note on this clone: The antigen is undetermined.

The specimen was PBMCs. This receptor was taken from a woman aged 40 to 50 in good health and CMV-seropositive.

The CDR3 sequence is CASSSPTGGWAGELFF. The CDR3 bases are TGTGCCAGCAGCTCCCCAACAGGGGGATGGGCCGGGGAGCTGTTTTTT. This chain links TRBV7-9 with TRBJ2-2, with 8 bases fitting TRBD1. This CDR3 comprises 16 residues. CDR1 is SEHNR and CDR2 is FQNEAQ in the germline V gene (reference sequence). V was clipped by 4 bases and J by 6 bases; unmatched bases: 10.